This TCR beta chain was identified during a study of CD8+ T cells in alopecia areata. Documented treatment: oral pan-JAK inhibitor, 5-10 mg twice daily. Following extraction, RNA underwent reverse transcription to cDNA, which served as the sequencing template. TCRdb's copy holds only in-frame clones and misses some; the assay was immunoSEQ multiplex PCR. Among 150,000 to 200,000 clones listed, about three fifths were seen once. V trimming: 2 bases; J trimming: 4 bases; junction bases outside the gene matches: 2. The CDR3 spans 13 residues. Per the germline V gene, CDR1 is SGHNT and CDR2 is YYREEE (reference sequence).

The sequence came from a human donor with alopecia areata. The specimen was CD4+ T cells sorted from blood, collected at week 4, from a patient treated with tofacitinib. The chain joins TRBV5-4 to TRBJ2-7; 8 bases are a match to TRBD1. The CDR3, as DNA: TGTGCCAGCAGCTTCAGGGGGCAATACGAGCAGTACTTC. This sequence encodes CASSFRGQYEQYF.